The entry below describes one T cell receptor (beta chain). The germline CDR1 and CDR2 sequences are LNHDA and SQIVND (reference sequence). CDR3 length: 18 amino acids. Germline trimming cut 3 bases from V and 0 bases from J; bases unmatched to any gene: 8. Those enrolled in Seattle joined during active infection and were followed longitudinally afterward. The sample originates from a study of blood T cell repertoires in COVID-19. Across the study: Acute-phase and convalescent COVID-19 samples originated in the United States, Italy and Spain. Sample material is recorded as cDNA or gDNA derived from T cells, B-cell-depleted T cells, or PBMCs.

Authors' data handling: Counts of nucleated cells, estimated from reference gene primer amplification, were obtained. The repertoire was sequenced with immunoSEQ multiplex PCR; TCRdb's copy has only in-frame clones and lacks some. V and J calls and clone size are those listed in that table; D and trimming were worked out from the DNA. The sample lists a few hundred thousand clones, approximately 89% occurring once. The sample was peripheral blood. This clonotype was obtained from a woman aged 25 to 39 with COVID-19, enrolled during active disease. The rearrangement joins TRBV19 to TRBJ2-4; 10 bases are shared with TRBD2. Here the CDR3 reads CASSIFLAGVVAKNIQYF. The CDR3 coding sequence is TGTGCCAGTAGTATCTTCCTAGCGGGGGTGGTAGCCAAAAACATTCAGTACTTC. Full variable domain (rest looked up from reference TRBV19 and TRBJ2-4): DGGITQSPKYLFRKEGQNVTLSCEQNLNHDAMYWYRQDPGQGLRLIYYSQIVNDFQKGDIAEGYSVSREKKESFPLTVTSAQKNPTAFYLCASSIFLAGVVAKNIQYFGAGTRLSVL.